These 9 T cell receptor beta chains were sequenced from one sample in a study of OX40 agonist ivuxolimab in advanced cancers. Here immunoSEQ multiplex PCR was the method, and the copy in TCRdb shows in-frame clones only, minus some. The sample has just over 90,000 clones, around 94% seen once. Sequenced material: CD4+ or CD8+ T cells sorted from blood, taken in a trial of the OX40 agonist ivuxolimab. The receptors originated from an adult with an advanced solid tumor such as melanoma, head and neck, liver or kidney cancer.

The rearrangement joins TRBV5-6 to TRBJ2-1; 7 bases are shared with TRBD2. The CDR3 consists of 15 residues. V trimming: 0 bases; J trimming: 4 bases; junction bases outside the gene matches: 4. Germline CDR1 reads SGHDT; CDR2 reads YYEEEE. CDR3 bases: TGTGCCAGCAGCTTGGGCGGGAGCTATTACAATGAGCAGTTCTTC. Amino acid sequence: CASSLGGSYYNEQFF.

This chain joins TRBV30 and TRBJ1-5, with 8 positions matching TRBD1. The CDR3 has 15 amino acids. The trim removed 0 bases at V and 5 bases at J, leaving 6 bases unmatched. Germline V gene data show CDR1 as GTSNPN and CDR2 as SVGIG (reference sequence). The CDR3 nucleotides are TGTGCCTGGAGTGTACCGGGGACAGGTCATCAGCCCCAGCATTTT. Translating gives CAWSVPGTGHQPQHF.

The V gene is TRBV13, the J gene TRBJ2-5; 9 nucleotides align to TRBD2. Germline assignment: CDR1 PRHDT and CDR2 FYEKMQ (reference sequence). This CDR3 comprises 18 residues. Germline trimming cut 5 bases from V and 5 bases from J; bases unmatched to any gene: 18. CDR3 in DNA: TGTGCCAGCAGCAAAAGAACGGGGTTAGCGGGAGTAGAGGAGACCCAGTACTTC. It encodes CASSKRTGLAGVEETQYF.

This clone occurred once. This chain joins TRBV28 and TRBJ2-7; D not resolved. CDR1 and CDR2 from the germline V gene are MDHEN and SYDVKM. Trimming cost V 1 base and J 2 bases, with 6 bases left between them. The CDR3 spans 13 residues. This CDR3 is CASSLLLAYEQYF. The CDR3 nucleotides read TGTGCCAGCAGTTTATTACTTGCCTACGAGCAGTACTTC.

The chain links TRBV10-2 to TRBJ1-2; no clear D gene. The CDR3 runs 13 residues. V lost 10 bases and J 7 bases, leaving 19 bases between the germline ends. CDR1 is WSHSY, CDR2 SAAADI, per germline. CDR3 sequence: CAILRVDDSGYTF. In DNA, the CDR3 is TGCGCCATCTTAAGGGTAGACGACTCTGGCTACACCTTC.

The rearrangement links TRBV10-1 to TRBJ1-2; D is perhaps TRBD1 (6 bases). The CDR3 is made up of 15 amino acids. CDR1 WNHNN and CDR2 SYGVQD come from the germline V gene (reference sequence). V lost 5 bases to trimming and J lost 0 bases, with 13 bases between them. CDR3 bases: TGCGCCAGCAGTCCCGGCAGGGGCGCTAACTATGGCTACACCTTC. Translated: CASSPGRGANYGYTF.

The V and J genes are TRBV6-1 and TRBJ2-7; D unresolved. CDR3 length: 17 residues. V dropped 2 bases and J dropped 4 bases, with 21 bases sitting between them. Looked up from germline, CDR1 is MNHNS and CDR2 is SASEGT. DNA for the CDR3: TGTGCCAGCAGTGAAAGGTTGAGGTCAGAACGATTTTACGAGCAGTACTTC. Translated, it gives CASSERLRSERFYEQYF.

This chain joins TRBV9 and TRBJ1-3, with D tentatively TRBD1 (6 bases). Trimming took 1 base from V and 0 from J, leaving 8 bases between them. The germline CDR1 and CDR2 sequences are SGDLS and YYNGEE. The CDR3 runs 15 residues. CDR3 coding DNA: TGTGCCAGCAGCGTAACGGGGGCCTCTGGAAACACCATATATTTT. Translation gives CASSVTGASGNTIYF.

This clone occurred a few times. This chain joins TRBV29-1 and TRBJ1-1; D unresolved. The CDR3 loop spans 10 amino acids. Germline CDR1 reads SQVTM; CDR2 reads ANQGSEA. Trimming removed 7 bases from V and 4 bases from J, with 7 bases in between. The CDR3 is CSAGFTEAFF. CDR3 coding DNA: TGCAGCGCCGGATTCACTGAAGCTTTCTTT.